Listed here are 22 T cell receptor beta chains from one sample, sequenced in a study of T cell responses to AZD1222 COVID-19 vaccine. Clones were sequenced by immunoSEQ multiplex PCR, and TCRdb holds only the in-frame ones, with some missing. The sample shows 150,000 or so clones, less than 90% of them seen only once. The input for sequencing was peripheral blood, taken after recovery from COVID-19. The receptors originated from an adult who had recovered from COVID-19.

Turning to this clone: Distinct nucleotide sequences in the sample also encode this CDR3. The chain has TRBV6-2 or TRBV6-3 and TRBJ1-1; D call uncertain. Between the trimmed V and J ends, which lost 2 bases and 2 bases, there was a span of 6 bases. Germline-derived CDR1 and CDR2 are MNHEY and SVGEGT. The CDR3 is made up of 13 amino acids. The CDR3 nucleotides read TGTGCCAGCAGTTACCGGGGAAACACTGAAGCTTTCTTT. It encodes CASSYRGNTEAFF.

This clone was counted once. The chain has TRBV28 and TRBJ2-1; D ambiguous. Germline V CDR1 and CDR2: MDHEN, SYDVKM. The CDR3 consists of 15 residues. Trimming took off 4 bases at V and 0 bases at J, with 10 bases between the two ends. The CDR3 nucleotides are TGTGCCAGCAGTTCCGACATCCGCTCCTACAATGAGCAGTTCTTC. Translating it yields CASSSDIRSYNEQFF.

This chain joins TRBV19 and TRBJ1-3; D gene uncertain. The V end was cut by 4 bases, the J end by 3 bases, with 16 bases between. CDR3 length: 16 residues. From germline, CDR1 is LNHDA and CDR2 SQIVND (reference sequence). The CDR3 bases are TGTGCCAGTAGTAGCAGCCGGGGAGAATTTGGAAACACCATATATTTT. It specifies CASSSSRGEFGNTIYF. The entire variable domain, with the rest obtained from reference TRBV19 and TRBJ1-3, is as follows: DGGITQSPKYLFRKEGQNVTLSCEQNLNHDAMYWYRQDPGQGLRLIYYSQIVNDFQKGDIAEGYSVSREKKESFPLTVTSAQKNPTAFYLCASSSSRGEFGNTIYFGEGSWLTVV.

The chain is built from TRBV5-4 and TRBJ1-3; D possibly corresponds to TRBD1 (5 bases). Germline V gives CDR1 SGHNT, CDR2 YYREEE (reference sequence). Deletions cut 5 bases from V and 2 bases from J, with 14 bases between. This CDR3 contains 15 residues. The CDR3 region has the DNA TGTGCCAGCAGGGGGGAAATACTCACTGGAAACACCATATATTTT. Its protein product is CASRGEILTGNTIYF.

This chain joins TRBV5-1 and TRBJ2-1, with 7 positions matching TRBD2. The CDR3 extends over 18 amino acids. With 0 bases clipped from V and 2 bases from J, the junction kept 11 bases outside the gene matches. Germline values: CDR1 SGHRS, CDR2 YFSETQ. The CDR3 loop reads CASSLAFPGGVAYNEQFF. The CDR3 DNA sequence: TGCGCCAGCAGCTTGGCTTTTCCTGGGGGGGTAGCCTACAATGAGCAGTTCTTC.

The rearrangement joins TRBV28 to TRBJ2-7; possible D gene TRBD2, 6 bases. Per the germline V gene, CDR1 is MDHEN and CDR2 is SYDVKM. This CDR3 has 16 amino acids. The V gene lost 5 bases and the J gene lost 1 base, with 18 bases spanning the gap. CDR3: CASSALANLLSYEQYF. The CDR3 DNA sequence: TGTGCCAGCAGTGCCCTAGCGAACCTCTTATCCTACGAGCAGTACTTC.

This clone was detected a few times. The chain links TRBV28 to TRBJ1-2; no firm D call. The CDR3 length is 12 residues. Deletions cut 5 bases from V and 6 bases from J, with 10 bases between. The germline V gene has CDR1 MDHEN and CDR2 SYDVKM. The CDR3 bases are TGTGCCAGCAGTCTCAGGTACAATGGCTACACCTTC. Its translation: CASSLRYNGYTF.

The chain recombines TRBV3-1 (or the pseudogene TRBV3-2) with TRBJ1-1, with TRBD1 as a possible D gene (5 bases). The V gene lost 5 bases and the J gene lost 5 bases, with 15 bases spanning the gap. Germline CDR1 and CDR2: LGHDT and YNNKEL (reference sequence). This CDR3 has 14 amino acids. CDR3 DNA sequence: TGTGCCAGCAGCTCTACAGGTTATGGGACTGAAGCTTTCTTT. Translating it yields CASSSTGYGTEAFF.

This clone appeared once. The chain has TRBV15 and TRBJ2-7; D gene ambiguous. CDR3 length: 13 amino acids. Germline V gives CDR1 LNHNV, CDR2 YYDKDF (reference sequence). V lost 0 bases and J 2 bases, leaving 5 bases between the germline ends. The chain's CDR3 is CATSRDRTYEQYF. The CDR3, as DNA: TGTGCCACCAGCAGAGATAGGACCTACGAGCAGTACTTC. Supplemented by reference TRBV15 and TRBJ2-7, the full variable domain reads DAMVIQNPRYQVTQFGKPVTLSCSQTLNHNVMYWYQQKSSQAPKLLFHYYDKDFNNEADTPDNFQSRRPNTSFCFLDIRSPGLGDTAMYLCATSRDRTYEQYFGPGTRLTVT.

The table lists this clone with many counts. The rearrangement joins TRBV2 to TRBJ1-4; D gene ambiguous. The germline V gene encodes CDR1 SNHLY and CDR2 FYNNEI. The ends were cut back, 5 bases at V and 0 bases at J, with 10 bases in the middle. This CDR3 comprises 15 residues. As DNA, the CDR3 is TGTGCCAGCAGTCCCTTTGCTGCAACTAATGAAAAACTGTTTTTT. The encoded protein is CASSPFAATNEKLFF.

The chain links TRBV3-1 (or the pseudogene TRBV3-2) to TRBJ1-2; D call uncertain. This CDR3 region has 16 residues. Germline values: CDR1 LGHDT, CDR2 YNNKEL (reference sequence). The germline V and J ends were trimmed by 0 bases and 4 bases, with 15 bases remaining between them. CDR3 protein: CASSQESRDLSYGYTF. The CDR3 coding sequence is TGTGCCAGCAGCCAAGAATCTAGGGATTTAAGCTATGGCTACACCTTC.

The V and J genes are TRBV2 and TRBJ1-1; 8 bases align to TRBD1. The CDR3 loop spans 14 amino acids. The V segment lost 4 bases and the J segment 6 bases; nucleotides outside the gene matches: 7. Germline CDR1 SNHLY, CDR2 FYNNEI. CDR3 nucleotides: TGTGCCAGCAGTGGTCGGACAGGGATCCCTGAAGCTTTCTTT. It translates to CASSGRTGIPEAFF.

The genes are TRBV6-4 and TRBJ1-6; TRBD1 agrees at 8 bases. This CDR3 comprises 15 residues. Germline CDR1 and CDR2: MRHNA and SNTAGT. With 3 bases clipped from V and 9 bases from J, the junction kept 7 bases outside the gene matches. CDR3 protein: CASSEQTGGSSPLHF. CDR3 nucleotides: TGTGCCAGCAGTGAACAAACAGGGGGGAGTTCACCCCTCCACTTT.

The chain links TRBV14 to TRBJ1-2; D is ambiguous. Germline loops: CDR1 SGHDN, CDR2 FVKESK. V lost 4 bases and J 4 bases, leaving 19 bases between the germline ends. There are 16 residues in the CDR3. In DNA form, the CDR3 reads TGTGCCAGCAGCCTGGGCGGCGCAGTCAACCGCTATGGCTACACCTTC. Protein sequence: CASSLGGAVNRYGYTF.

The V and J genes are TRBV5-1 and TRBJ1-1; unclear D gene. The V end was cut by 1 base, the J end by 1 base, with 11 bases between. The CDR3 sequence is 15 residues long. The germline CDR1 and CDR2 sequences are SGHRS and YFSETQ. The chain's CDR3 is CASSLFQPSNTEAFF. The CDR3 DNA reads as TGCGCCAGCAGCTTGTTCCAGCCCTCGAACACTGAAGCTTTCTTT.

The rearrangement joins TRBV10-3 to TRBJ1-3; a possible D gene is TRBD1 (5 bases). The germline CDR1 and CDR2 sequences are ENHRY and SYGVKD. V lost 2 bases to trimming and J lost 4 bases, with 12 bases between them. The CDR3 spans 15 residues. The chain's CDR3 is CAISEAGRSGNTIYF. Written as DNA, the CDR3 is TGTGCCATCAGTGAGGCAGGGAGATCCGGAAACACCATATATTTT.

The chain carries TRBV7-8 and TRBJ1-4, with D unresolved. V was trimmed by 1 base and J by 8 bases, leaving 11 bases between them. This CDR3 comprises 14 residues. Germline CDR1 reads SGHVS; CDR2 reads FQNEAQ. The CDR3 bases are TGTGCCAGCAGCTTAGGGGCCTTTAGGGAAAAACTGTTTTTT. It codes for CASSLGAFREKLFF.

CDR3 sequence: CASSLIRAEINNEQFF. Written as DNA, the CDR3 is TGTGCCAGCAGCCTAATAAGGGCGGAGATAAACAATGAGCAGTTCTTC. The rearrangement uses TRBV21-1 and TRBJ2-1. TRBV21-1 is a pseudogene locus. The CDR3 has 16 amino acids.

The CDR3: CASNRHDLNQPQHF. As DNA, the CDR3 is TGTGCCAGTAATCGACACGACCTTAATCAGCCCCAGCATTTT. This sequence joins TRBV19 and TRBJ1-5; D ambiguous. The CDR3 totals 14 residues. Between the trimmed V and J ends, which lost 7 bases and 4 bases, there was a span of 14 bases. The germline V gene encodes CDR1 LNHDA and CDR2 SQIVND (reference sequence).

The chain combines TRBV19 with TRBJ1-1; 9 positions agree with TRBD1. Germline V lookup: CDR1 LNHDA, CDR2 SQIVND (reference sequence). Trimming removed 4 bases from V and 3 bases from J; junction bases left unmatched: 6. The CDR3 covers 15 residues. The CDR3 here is CASSTSDRGDTEAFF. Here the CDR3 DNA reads TGTGCCAGTAGTACCTCAGACAGGGGGGACACTGAAGCTTTCTTT. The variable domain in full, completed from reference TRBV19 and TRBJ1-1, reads DGGITQSPKYLFRKEGQNVTLSCEQNLNHDAMYWYRQDPGQGLRLIYYSQIVNDFQKGDIAEGYSVSREKKESFPLTVTSAQKNPTAFYLCASSTSDRGDTEAFFGQGTRLTVV.

CDR3 coding DNA: TGTGCCAGCAGCCCACAGGGCTGGGACACTGAAGCTTTCTTT. It codes for CASSPQGWDTEAFF. The chain carries TRBV7-2 and TRBJ1-1, with D possibly being TRBD1 (6 bases). The CDR3 runs to 14 residues. Per the germline V gene, CDR1 is SGHTA and CDR2 is FQGNSA. V dropped 5 bases and J dropped 3 bases, with 13 bases sitting between them.

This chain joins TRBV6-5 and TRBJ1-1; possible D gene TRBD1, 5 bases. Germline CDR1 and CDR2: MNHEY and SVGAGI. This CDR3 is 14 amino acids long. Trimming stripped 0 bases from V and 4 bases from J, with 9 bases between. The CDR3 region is CASSYSSGGTEAFF. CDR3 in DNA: TGTGCCAGCAGTTACTCTTCCGGGGGCACTGAAGCTTTCTTT.